This TCR beta chain was found in a study of blood T cell repertoires in COVID-19. Study-level information: Sites across the United States, Italy and Spain contributed samples from acute and convalescent COVID-19.

V gave up 4 bases and J gave up 7 bases, with 11 bases separating them. Per the germline V gene, CDR1 is LGHNA and CDR2 is YNFKEQ. The CDR3 runs 14 residues. Original processing notes: Quantification of nucleated cells was approximated via reference gene primer amplification. The data were produced by immunoSEQ multiplex PCR, yet TCRdb's version contains in-frame clones alone and is incomplete. V and J calls and clone size follow that table, whereas D and trimming were derived from the DNA. The repertoire consists of tens of thousands of clones, with more than 75% occurring once and the leading ten covering more than 9%.

This receptor was identified in a man aged 55-75 years with acute or convalescent COVID-19. The sample consisted of peripheral blood. The chain joins TRBV4-2 to TRBJ1-6; D gene unclear. In DNA form, the CDR3 reads TGTGCCAGCAGCCCGGAAGGGAGGAATTCACCCCTCCACTTT. Translating gives CASSPEGRNSPLHF.